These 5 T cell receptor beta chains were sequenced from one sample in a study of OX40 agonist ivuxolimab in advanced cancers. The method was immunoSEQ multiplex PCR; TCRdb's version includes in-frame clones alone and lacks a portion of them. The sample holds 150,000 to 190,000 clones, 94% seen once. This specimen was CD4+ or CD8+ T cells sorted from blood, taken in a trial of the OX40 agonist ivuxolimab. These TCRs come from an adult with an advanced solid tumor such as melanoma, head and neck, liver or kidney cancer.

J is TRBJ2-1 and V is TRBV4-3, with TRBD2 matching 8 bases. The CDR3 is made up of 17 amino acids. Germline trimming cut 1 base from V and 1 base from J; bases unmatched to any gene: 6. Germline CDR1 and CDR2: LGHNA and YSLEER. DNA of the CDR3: TGCGCCAGCAGCCAAGGCTATGCTAGCGGGTCCTACAATGAGCAGTTCTTC. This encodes CASSQGYASGSYNEQFF.

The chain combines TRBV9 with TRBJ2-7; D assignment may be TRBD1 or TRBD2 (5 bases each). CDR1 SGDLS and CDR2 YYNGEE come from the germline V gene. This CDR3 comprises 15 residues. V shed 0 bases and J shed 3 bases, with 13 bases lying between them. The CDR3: CASSVGGEALYEQYF. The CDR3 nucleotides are TGTGCCAGCAGCGTAGGAGGGGAAGCCCTCTACGAGCAGTACTTC.

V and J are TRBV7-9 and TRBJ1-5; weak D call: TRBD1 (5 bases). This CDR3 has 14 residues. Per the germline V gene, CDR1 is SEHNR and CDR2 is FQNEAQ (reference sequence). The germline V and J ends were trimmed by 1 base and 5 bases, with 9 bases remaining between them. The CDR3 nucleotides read TGTGCCAGCAGCTTAGATGGGGGACATCAGCCCCAGCATTTT. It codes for CASSLDGGHQPQHF.

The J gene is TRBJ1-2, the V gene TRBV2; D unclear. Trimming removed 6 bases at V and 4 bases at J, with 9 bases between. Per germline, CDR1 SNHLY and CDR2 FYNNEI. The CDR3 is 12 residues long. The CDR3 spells CASSNRGYGYTF. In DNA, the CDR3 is TGTGCCAGCAGCAACCGGGGCTATGGCTACACCTTC.

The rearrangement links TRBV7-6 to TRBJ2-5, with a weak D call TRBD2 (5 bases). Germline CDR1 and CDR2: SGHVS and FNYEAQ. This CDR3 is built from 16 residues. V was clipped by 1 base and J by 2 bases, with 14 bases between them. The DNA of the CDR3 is TGTGCCAGCAGCTTAGGCCGTTTAGGGAGTCAAGAGACCCAGTACTTC. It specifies CASSLGRLGSQETQYF.